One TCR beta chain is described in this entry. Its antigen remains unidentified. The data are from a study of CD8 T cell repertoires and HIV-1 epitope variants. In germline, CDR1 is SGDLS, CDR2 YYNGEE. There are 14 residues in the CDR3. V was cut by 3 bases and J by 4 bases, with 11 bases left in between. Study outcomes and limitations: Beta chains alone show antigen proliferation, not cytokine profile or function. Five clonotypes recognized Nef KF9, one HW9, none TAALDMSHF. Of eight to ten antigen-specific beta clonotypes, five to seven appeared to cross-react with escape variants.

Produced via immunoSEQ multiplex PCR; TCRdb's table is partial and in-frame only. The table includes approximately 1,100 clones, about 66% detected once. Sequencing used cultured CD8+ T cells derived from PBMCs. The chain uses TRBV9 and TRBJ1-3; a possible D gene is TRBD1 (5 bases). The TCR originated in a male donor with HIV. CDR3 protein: CASSAGARGNTIYF. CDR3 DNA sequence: TGTGCCAGCAGCGCCGGGGCTCGCGGAAACACCATATATTTT.